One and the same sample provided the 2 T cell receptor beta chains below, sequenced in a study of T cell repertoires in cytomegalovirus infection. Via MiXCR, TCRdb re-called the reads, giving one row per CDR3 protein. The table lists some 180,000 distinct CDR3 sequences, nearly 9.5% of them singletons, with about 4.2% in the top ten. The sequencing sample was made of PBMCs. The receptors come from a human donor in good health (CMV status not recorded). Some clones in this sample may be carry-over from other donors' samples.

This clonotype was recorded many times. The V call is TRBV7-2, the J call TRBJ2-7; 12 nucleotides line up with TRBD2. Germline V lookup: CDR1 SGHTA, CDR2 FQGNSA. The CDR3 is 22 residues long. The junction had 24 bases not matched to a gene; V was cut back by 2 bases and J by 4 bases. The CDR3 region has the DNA TGTGCCAGCAGCTTACCGGGACAGGGCCTCGTCTCTAGCGGGAGGGTTCGGTACGAGCAGTACTTC. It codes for CASSLPGQGLVSSGRVRYEQYF.

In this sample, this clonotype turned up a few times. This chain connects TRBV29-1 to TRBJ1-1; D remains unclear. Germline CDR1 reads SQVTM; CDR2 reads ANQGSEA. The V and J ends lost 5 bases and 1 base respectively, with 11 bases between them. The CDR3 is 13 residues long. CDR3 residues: CSVRWLENTEAFF. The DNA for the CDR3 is TGCAGCGTTAGGTGGCTGGAGAACACTGAAGCTTTCTTT.